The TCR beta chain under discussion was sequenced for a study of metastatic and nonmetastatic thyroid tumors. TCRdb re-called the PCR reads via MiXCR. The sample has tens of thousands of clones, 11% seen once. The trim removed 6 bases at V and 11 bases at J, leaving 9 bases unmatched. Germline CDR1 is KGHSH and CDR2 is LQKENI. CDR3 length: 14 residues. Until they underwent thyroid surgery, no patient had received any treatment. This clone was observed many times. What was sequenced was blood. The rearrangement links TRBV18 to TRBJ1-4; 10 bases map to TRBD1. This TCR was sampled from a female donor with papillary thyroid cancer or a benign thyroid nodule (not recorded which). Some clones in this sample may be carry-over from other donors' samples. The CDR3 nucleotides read TGTGCCAGCTCGAGGGACAGGGGCCGTTCGAAACTGTTTTTT. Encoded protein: CASSRDRGRSKLFF. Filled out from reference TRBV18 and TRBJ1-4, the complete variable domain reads NAGVMQNPRHLVRRRGQEARLRCSPMKGHSHVYWYRQLPEEGLKFMVYLQKENIIDESGMPKERFSAEFPKEGPSILRIQQVVRGDSAAYFCASSRDRGRSKLFFGSGTQLSVL.